Given below is one TCR beta chain in context. Germline V gene sequence: CDR1 SGHVS, CDR2 FQNEAQ. V lost 4 bases and J lost 2; bases outside the gene matches: 8. CDR3 length equals 16 residues. These data come from a study of siplizumab effects on memory and regulatory T cells. Sequencing used immunoSEQ multiplex PCR; TCRdb keeps in-frame clones, though not all of them. The sample has about 56,000 clones; around 97% are singletons. The specimen sequenced was naive CD8+ T cells sorted from blood. The chain links TRBV7-8 to TRBJ1-5, with 7 bases matching TRBD1. The source is a human donor in good health. As DNA, the CDR3 is TGTGCCAGCAGCTATACTGTAGACAGGGGCAATCAGCCCCAGCATTTT. Translation: CASSYTVDRGNQPQHF.